The 28 T cell receptor beta chains reported below all come from one sample, sequenced in a study of cytomegalovirus exposure and HLA in healthy donors. PCR amplification relied on 60 Vbeta primers (plus 13 Jbeta primers). The data were produced by immunoSEQ multiplex PCR, yet TCRdb's version contains in-frame clones alone and is incomplete. The sample includes about 52,000 clones, 72% of them seen just once. The material sequenced was PBMCs. Source of these receptors: a woman aged 45-59 years in good health and CMV-seronegative.

The CDR3 loop is CASSLWAGVHEKLFF. The CDR3 nucleotides are TGTGCCAGCAGTTTATGGGCAGGGGTACATGAAAAACTGTTTTTT. This chain connects TRBV27 to TRBJ1-4; D perhaps matches TRBD1 (6 bases). This CDR3 is 15 amino acids long. Trimming pared 1 base from V and 6 bases from J, leaving 12 bases between. In germline, CDR1 is MNHEY, CDR2 SMNVEV (reference sequence).

The chain uses TRBV27 and TRBJ2-7; 7 bases line up with TRBD2. The junction had 8 bases not matched to a gene; V was cut back by 4 bases and J by 2 bases. The CDR3 length is 15 residues. Per the germline V gene, CDR1 is MNHEY and CDR2 is SMNVEV (reference sequence). CDR3 residues: CASSSPGTTAYEQYF. For the CDR3, the DNA is TGTGCCAGCAGTTCCCCCGGGACTACAGCCTACGAGCAGTACTTC.

The gene calls are TRBV7-9 and TRBJ2-3; TRBD2 matches at 8 bases. V dropped 5 bases and J dropped 4; count of bases not matched to a gene: 5. The CDR3 has 14 residues. Germline V lookup: CDR1 SEHNR, CDR2 FQNEAQ (reference sequence). CDR3 sequence: CASSLSSGPDTQYF. CDR3 DNA: TGTGCCAGCAGCCTGTCTAGCGGGCCAGATACGCAGTATTTT.

This sequence joins TRBV2 and TRBJ2-3; 8 positions match TRBD2. V trimming: 9 bases; J trimming: 7 bases; junction bases outside the gene matches: 15. CDR3 length: 15 amino acids. Per germline, CDR1 SNHLY and CDR2 FYNNEI. CDR3 sequence (DNA): TGTGCCAGGGGGGGAGCGGGAGAAGGGGAGAATACGCAGTATTTT. Translated: CARGGAGEGENTQYF.

This chain links TRBV10-1 with TRBJ2-3; possible D gene TRBD2, 7 bases. There are 15 residues in the CDR3. Between the trimmed V and J ends, which lost 0 bases and 7 bases, there was a span of 14 bases. Germline CDR1 is WNHNN and CDR2 is SYGVQD (reference sequence). CDR3 loop: CASSESLGGANTQYF. Written as DNA, the CDR3 is TGCGCCAGCAGTGAGTCTTTGGGGGGGGCTAATACGCAGTATTTT.

The rearrangement uses TRBV19 and TRBJ2-1, with 12 bases matching TRBD2. Germline V gene data show CDR1 as LNHDA and CDR2 as SQIVND (reference sequence). The CDR3 extends over 15 amino acids. Unmatched junction bases numbered 6, after V lost 3 bases and J lost 9 bases. The CDR3 loop reads CASSIAASGGGEQFF. CDR3 sequence (DNA): TGTGCCAGTAGTATCGCGGCTAGCGGGGGGGGTGAGCAGTTCTTC.

The gene calls are TRBV28 and TRBJ1-2; 7 nucleotides match TRBD1. CDR1 is MDHEN, CDR2 SYDVKM, per germline. This CDR3 is 14 amino acids long. J gave up 5 bases and V 7 bases, and 10 bases lay outside the gene matches. CDR3 sequence: CASNSEGAEYGYTF. CDR3 in DNA: TGTGCCAGCAATTCGGAGGGGGCTGAGTATGGCTACACCTTC.

The count of this clone is one. The chain recombines TRBV10-1 with TRBJ2-3; tentative D call: TRBD2 (5 bases). Trimming removed 8 bases from V and 4 bases from J, with 13 bases in between. Germline V gene data show CDR1 as WNHNN and CDR2 as SYGVQD (reference sequence). The CDR3 extends over 13 amino acids. The CDR3 region is CASRRTKADTQYF. CDR3 coding DNA: TGCGCCAGCCGGAGGACCAAAGCAGATACGCAGTATTTT.

This chain joins TRBV28 and TRBJ1-2, with 9 bases lining up with TRBD1. Losses at the gene ends were 10 bases for V and 8 bases for J; bases not matched to a gene: 11. This CDR3 comprises 13 residues. Germline CDR1 is MDHEN and CDR2 is SYDVKM. The CDR3 sequence is CATGQGMSRGYTF. The CDR3 nucleotides are TGTGCCACGGGACAGGGAATGTCGAGAGGCTACACCTTC.

This clone was found a few times. CDR3 residues: CASRLDRMNTEAFF. The CDR3 DNA is TGTGCCAGCAGACTGGACAGAATGAACACTGAAGCTTTCTTT. This sequence joins TRBV6-5 and TRBJ1-1; perhaps TRBD1 as D (6 bases). The CDR3 has 14 residues. The V gene's germline CDR1 is MNHEY and CDR2 SVGAGI. V lost 6 bases and J lost 0, with 11 bases in between.

This chain joins TRBV6-5 and TRBJ2-7, with D perhaps TRBD2 (7 bases). The CDR3 loop spans 14 amino acids. The V gene's germline CDR1 is MNHEY and CDR2 SVGAGI. V lost 3 bases, J lost 2 bases, and 11 bases lay in between. The CDR3 nucleotides read TGTGCCAGCAGTTATGGGGGGGCCACCTACGAGCAGTACTTC. Protein: CASSYGGATYEQYF.

The chain couples TRBV29-1 to TRBJ2-3, with 7 positions matching TRBD2. CDR1 is SQVTM and CDR2 is ANQGSEA in the germline V gene. V lost 4 bases, J lost 6 bases, and 10 bases stayed unmatched. CDR3 length: 14 residues. The CDR3 DNA reads TGCAGCGTTGGAGCGGGACTTGTAGGGGATACGCAGTATTTT. Amino acids: CSVGAGLVGDTQYF.

V usage is TRBV21-1 and J usage is TRBJ2-3; no check of the table's D call, TRBD2, against the DNA was made. TRBV21-1 is an annotated pseudogene. CDR3 size: 17 residues. CDR3 amino acids: CASSKARSGRTTDTQYF. CDR3 DNA: TGTGCCAGCAGCAAAGCCCGTAGCGGGAGGACCACAGATACGCAGTATTTT.

The gene calls are TRBV7-6 and TRBJ2-2; D remains unclear. V dropped 1 base and J dropped 5 bases, with 17 bases sitting between them. The V gene's germline CDR1 is SGHVS and CDR2 FNYEAQ. CDR3 size: 17 residues. For the CDR3, the DNA is TGTGCCAGCAGCTTAGTAGGTTTCGGGTCGGCGACCGGGGAGCTGTTTTTT. It specifies CASSLVGFGSATGELFF.

V and J are TRBV2 and TRBJ1-4; no firm D call. This CDR3 region has 12 residues. The V end was cut by 7 bases, the J end by 8 bases, with 11 bases between. Germline CDR1 reads SNHLY; CDR2 reads FYNNEI. The CDR3 reads CASKRETEKLFF. The CDR3 nucleotides are TGTGCCAGCAAAAGAGAGACAGAAAAACTGTTTTTT. Drawing the rest from reference TRBV2 and TRBJ1-4, the complete variable domain is EPEVTQTPSHQVTQMGQEVILRCVPISNHLYFYWYRQILGQKVEFLVSFYNNEISEKSEIFDDQFSVERPDGSNFTLKIRSTKLEDSAMYFCASKRETEKLFFGSGTQLSVL.

This chain links TRBV9 with TRBJ2-1; 11 bases align to TRBD2. The V segment lost 4 bases and the J segment 7 bases; nucleotides outside the gene matches: 13. The CDR3 contains 17 residues. Looked up from germline, CDR1 is SGDLS and CDR2 is YYNGEE. The CDR3 sequence is CASSRTSTSGGRNEQFF. The CDR3 coding sequence is TGTGCCAGCAGCCGTACTTCAACTAGCGGGGGACGGAATGAGCAGTTCTTC.

The gene calls are TRBV10-3 and TRBJ2-7, with 7 bases that match TRBD1. The CDR3 covers 15 residues. The ends lost 5 bases at V and 2 bases at J; junction bases unmatched: 9. Germline V gives CDR1 ENHRY, CDR2 SYGVKD. The CDR3 region is CAISQTTQGPYEQYF. The CDR3 DNA follows: TGTGCCATCAGTCAGACTACACAGGGGCCCTACGAGCAGTACTTC.

This clone has more than one count but fewer than ten. V usage is TRBV27 and J usage is TRBJ1-3; 10 bases line up with TRBD1. J lost 3 bases, V lost 7 bases, and 6 bases had no gene match. CDR3 size: 15 residues. Per the germline V gene, CDR1 is MNHEY and CDR2 is SMNVEV (reference sequence). In DNA form, the CDR3 reads TGTGCCAGCACCACGGACAGGGGGAGTGGAAACACCATATATTTT. It codes for CASTTDRGSGNTIYF.

The chain joins TRBV7-2 to TRBJ2-3; 8 bases match TRBD2. This CDR3 comprises 16 residues. Trimming took 5 bases from V and 0 from J; bases not matched to a gene: 7. Per germline, CDR1 SGHTA and CDR2 FQGNSA. The CDR3 loop is CASSIFGLASTDTQYF. CDR3 in DNA: TGTGCCAGCAGCATATTCGGACTAGCTAGCACAGATACGCAGTATTTT.

This clone has only a few counts. The chain carries TRBV6-5 and TRBJ2-7; 8 nucleotides agree with TRBD2. There are 15 residues in the CDR3. The germline V gene encodes CDR1 MNHEY and CDR2 SVGAGI. The junction had 1 base not matched to a gene; V was cut back by 0 bases and J by 0 bases. CDR3 DNA sequence: TGTGCCAGCAGTTACTCGAGCGGGAGCTCCTACGAGCAGTACTTC. This codes for CASSYSSGSSYEQYF.

This chain joins TRBV2 and TRBJ1-4; D might be TRBD1 (6 bases). V gave up 10 bases and J gave up 7 bases, with 16 bases separating them. Germline V gene sequence: CDR1 SNHLY, CDR2 FYNNEI. The CDR3 has 13 residues. CDR3 DNA sequence: TGTGCCACCAACAGGGAATTGGGTGAAAAACTGTTTTTT. Protein: CATNRELGEKLFF.

This clone was seen only a few times. This CDR3 is missing its conserved last phenylalanine or tryptophan, likely due to a read error. The DNA is left out, because the CDR3 cannot be placed on it with certainty; the CDR3 is given as TCRdb lists it. The chain carries TRBV30 and TRBJ1-2; the table gives TRBD1 as D, unverified against the DNA. Termini included, the CDR3 measures 12 amino acids. Germline V gene sequence: CDR1 GTSNPN, CDR2 SVGIG (reference sequence). CDR3: CAWSSQGVGYTV.

This sequence joins TRBV27 and TRBJ2-2; 11 bases line up with TRBD2. The germline V gene has CDR1 MNHEY and CDR2 SMNVEV (reference sequence). Germline trimming cut 9 bases from V and 6 bases from J; bases unmatched to any gene: 9. The CDR3 spans 15 residues. In DNA, the CDR3 is TGTGCCAGTGAATCCGGGACTAGCGGTGCCGGGGAGCTGTTTTTT. This sequence encodes CASESGTSGAGELFF.

The J gene is TRBJ2-1, the V gene TRBV15, with 12 bases lining up with TRBD2. Per the germline V gene, CDR1 is LNHNV and CDR2 is YYDKDF (reference sequence). J was trimmed by 7 bases and V by 3 bases; bases with no gene match: 7. The CDR3 runs 16 residues. The CDR3, as DNA: TGTGCCACCAGCAGCCCACTAGCGGGGGGTTGGAATGAGCAGTTCTTC. This translates into CATSSPLAGGWNEQFF.

The CDR3 loop is CAWNRGGSGNTIYF. Written as DNA, the CDR3 is TGTGCCTGGAACAGGGGAGGTTCTGGAAACACCATATATTTT. The J gene is TRBJ1-3, the V gene TRBV30; TRBD1 agrees at 7 bases. The V gene end was trimmed by 4 bases and the J gene end by 1 base; junction bases not matched to a gene: 4. Germline-derived CDR1 and CDR2 are GTSNPN and SVGIG (reference sequence). The CDR3 sequence is 14 residues long.

V usage is TRBV27 and J usage is TRBJ1-2; 7 nucleotides match TRBD1. This CDR3 contains 13 residues. The V gene end was trimmed by 4 bases and the J gene end by 3 bases; junction bases not matched to a gene: 2. CDR1 is MNHEY, CDR2 SMNVEV, per germline (reference sequence). CDR3 DNA sequence: TGTGCCAGCAGTTATGACAGGGACTATGGCTACACCTTC. Its translation is CASSYDRDYGYTF.

The rearrangement links TRBV6-5 to TRBJ2-5; 7 nucleotides match TRBD2. This CDR3 region has 13 residues. Germline CDR1 reads MNHEY; CDR2 reads SVGAGI. The J segment lost 0 bases and the V segment lost 8 bases, leaving 3 bases of the junction unmatched. CDR3 amino acids: CASSRGNQETQYF. The CDR3 coding sequence is TGTGCCAGCTCGCGGGGGAACCAAGAGACCCAGTACTTC.

V usage is TRBV18 and J usage is TRBJ2-3; 11 nucleotides agree with TRBD2. Germline-derived CDR1 and CDR2 are KGHSH and LQKENI. Trimming cost V 3 bases and J 3 bases; bases outside gene matches: 2. The CDR3 consists of 15 residues. CDR3 sequence reads: CASSPGLAETDTQYF. The CDR3 DNA reads TGTGCCAGCTCACCGGGACTAGCGGAAACAGATACGCAGTATTTT. The full variable domain, completed using reference TRBV18 and TRBJ2-3, is NAGVMQNPRHLVRRRGQEARLRCSPMKGHSHVYWYRQLPEEGLKFMVYLQKENIIDESGMPKERFSAEFPKEGPSILRIQQVVRGDSAAYFCASSPGLAETDTQYFGPGTRLTVL.